What follows describes a single T cell receptor (beta chain). Antigen: not known. This sample is drawn from a study of circulating and synovial CD4+ cells in juvenile arthritis. General observations from the study: These blood cells shared more CDR3 sequences with synovium than bulk blood.

Some clones are missing from TCRdb's copy, which holds only in-frame ones; the method was immunoSEQ multiplex PCR. Altogether under 35,000 clones are present, approximately 92% being singletons, with the ten largest covering around 2.8%. Germline values: CDR1 MDHEN, CDR2 SYDVKM. The length of the CDR3 is 15 residues. V was shortened by 9 bases and J by 1 base, with 16 bases between the two germline ends. Sample: CD4+ T cells from blood. The J gene is TRBJ1-5, the V gene TRBV28; D gene ambiguous. This clonotype was obtained from a human donor with juvenile idiopathic arthritis. CDR3 loop: CARIARRRSNQPQHF. The CDR3 bases are TGTGCCAGAATTGCTAGGCGGCGGAGCAATCAGCCCCAGCATTTT.